Below, 31 T cell receptor beta chains from the same sample are listed, as sequenced in a study of Graves' ophthalmopathy and Graves' hyperthyroidism (dated by TCRdb to the late 2010s). The run used an Illumina HiSeq 2000. For repertoire sequencing, the TCR beta CDR3 regions were amplified from RNA transcripts. A first-round RT-PCR used HTBI primers with the Qiagen OneStep RT-PCR kit, followed by a second-round multiplex PCR, size selection and purification. The raw public reads went through TCRdb reprocessing: fastp at Q25, MiXCR clone calling, in-frame beta chains kept. A single entry per CDR3 protein holds the most common genes and DNA from its merged rows. This sample gives over 450,000 distinct CDR3 sequences in total; approximately 15% of them show up just once. Around 9.8% of the sample rests with the top ten. Source material: blood. The receptor source for this set is a young woman with Graves' ophthalmopathy. Donor details come from another sample of the same person, matched by shared clones.

This clonotype was detected many times. A read error may account for a junction end that differs from germline. J is TRBJ2-4 and V is TRBV28; D gene unclear. Germline V gene lookup returns CDR1 MDHEN and CDR2 SYDVKM. This CDR3 has 14 amino acids. The CDR3 reads CASSPRRIGNIKYF. CDR3 DNA sequence: TGTGCCAGCAGTCCGAGGAGAATTGGGAACATTAAGTACTTC.

This clonotype was recorded at least ten times. This chain joins TRBV6-2 or TRBV6-3 and TRBJ2-2, with 9 bases aligning to TRBD2. The germline CDR1 and CDR2 sequences are MNHEY and SVGEGT. The CDR3 is 18 residues long. J lost 1 base, V lost 0 bases, and 6 bases had no gene match. As DNA, the CDR3 is TGTGCCAGCAGTTACTCTCCCGGGACTAGCCAGAACACCGGGGAGCTGTTTTTT. As protein: CASSYSPGTSQNTGELFF.

This clonotype has at least ten counts. The chain couples TRBV6-1 to TRBJ2-7; D is perhaps TRBD1 or TRBD2 (5 bases each). CDR3 length: 16 residues. The V gene lost 0 bases and the J gene lost 0 bases, with 12 bases spanning the gap. The germline V gene has CDR1 MNHNS and CDR2 SASEGT. CDR3 DNA: TGTGCCAGCAGTGAAGCTACGGCAGGGAGCTCCTACGAGCAGTACTTC. Translating it yields CASSEATAGSSYEQYF.

This clonotype has at least ten counts. The chain couples TRBV6-1 to TRBJ2-5, with D perhaps matching TRBD1 (6 bases). V lost 7 bases to trimming and J lost 4 bases, with 22 bases between them. The CDR3 runs 16 residues. CDR1 and CDR2 from the germline V gene are MNHNS and SASEGT. The CDR3 DNA is TGTGCCAGCACCACGCAGGCCAGGGGTAGTCTAGAGACCCAGTACTTC. This sequence encodes CASTTQARGSLETQYF.

This clonotype has a count of ten or more. This chain uses TRBV5-1 with TRBJ2-2; a possible D gene is TRBD1 (5 bases). V was trimmed by 4 bases and J by 1 base, leaving 8 bases between them. This CDR3 has 14 amino acids. The V gene's germline CDR1 is SGHRS and CDR2 YFSETQ. CDR3 bases: TGCGCCAGCAGCAGCACAGGGAACACCGGGGAGCTGTTTTTT. The encoded protein is CASSSTGNTGELFF.

Ten or more counts support this clonotype. The rearrangement links TRBV27 to TRBJ1-2; D is perhaps TRBD1 (5 bases). The CDR3 spans 14 residues. CDR1 is MNHEY and CDR2 is SMNVEV in the germline V gene (reference sequence). With 0 bases removed from V and 7 bases from J, the gap between germline ends came to 12 bases. The CDR3: CASSLSSSGTGYTF. CDR3 DNA: TGTGCCAGCAGTTTATCCTCGTCGGGGACTGGCTACACCTTC.

This clonotype was recorded at least ten times. The chain is built from TRBV4-1 and TRBJ2-7; TRBD1 is a possible D gene (7 bases). Looked up from germline, CDR1 is MGHRA and CDR2 is YSYEKL. Trimming took off 4 bases at V and 0 bases at J, with 10 bases between the two ends. This CDR3 comprises 14 residues. The CDR3 DNA reads TGCGCCAGCAGCCCGGGGGACAGCTCCTACGAGCAGTACTTC. Translation gives CASSPGDSSYEQYF.

As concerns this clonotype: A much larger clone differs from this one at a single base, so this may be a read error. The chain joins TRBV11-2 to TRBJ1-5; 7 bases are a match to TRBD1. The CDR3 is 16 residues long. The V gene end was trimmed by 2 bases and the J gene end by 3 bases; junction bases not matched to a gene: 7. CDR1 and CDR2 from the germline V gene are SGHAT and FQNNGV. In nucleotides, the CDR3 is TGTGCCAGCAGCTTACTTGCCAGGGGGAACAATCAGCCCCAGCATTTT. This codes for CASSLLARGNNQPQHF.

The table lists this clonotype with many counts. This rearrangement joins TRBV20-1 to TRBJ2-5; D is unresolved. V dropped 1 base and J dropped 2 bases, with 5 bases sitting between them. The CDR3 loop spans 12 amino acids. Germline V gene data show CDR1 as DFQATT and CDR2 as SNEGSKA (reference sequence). The CDR3 region has the DNA TGCAGTGCTAGAGTTGGTCAAGAGACCCAGTACTTC. Translating gives CSARVGQETQYF.

This clonotype was recorded at least ten times. This chain connects TRBV18 to TRBJ1-6; D is perhaps TRBD1 (6 bases). Germline V gene sequence: CDR1 KGHSH, CDR2 LQKENI. This CDR3 comprises 13 residues. The V end lost 9 bases, the J end lost 9 bases, and 15 bases lay between the germline ends. The CDR3 nucleotides read TGTGCCAGTTCCGGGACAAACCCTTCACCCCTCCACTTT. Amino acids: CASSGTNPSPLHF.

This clonotype was seen ten or more times. This could be a read error, since a much larger clone is one nucleotide away. This sequence joins TRBV24-1 and TRBJ1-1; possibly TRBD1 for D (6 bases). V dropped 5 bases and J dropped 1 base, with 7 bases sitting between them. Germline V CDR1 and CDR2: KGHDR, SFDVKD. This CDR3 contains 13 residues. The CDR3 here is CATSATGNTEAFF. CDR3 bases: TGTGCCACCAGTGCGACAGGGAACACTGAAGCTTTCTTT.

About this clonotype itself: Mismatch with germline at one junction end may stem from a read error. The chain recombines TRBV5-1 with TRBJ2-5; D is possibly TRBD1 (7 bases). Germline V gives CDR1 SGHRS, CDR2 YFSETQ. CDR3 length equals 15 residues. The CDR3 is CASTIGSGGRETKYF. CDR3 DNA sequence: TGCGCCAGCACCATTGGTTCAGGGGGTCGGGAGACCAAGTACTTC.

In this sample, this clonotype turned up a few times. V and J are TRBV27 and TRBJ2-7; D may match TRBD1 or TRBD2 (6 bases each). Between the trimmed V and J ends, which lost 5 bases and 6 bases, there was a span of 14 bases. Germline CDR1 MNHEY, CDR2 SMNVEV (reference sequence). CDR3 length: 13 amino acids. The CDR3 DNA is TGTGCCAGCAGTCCGCCGGGGGCTCGCGAGCAGTACTTC. Translated: CASSPPGAREQYF.

This clonotype was observed many times. The chain uses TRBV6-2 or TRBV6-3 and TRBJ1-1; 9 bases are shared with TRBD1. V was clipped by 2 bases and J by 4 bases; unmatched bases: 11. The CDR3 is 17 residues long. The germline V gene has CDR1 MNHEY and CDR2 SVGEGT. CDR3 loop: CASSYPSGQGWGTEAFF. The CDR3 nucleotides read TGTGCCAGCAGTTACCCTTCGGGACAGGGTTGGGGCACTGAAGCTTTCTTT.

In its sample, this clonotype was seen many times. This sequence joins TRBV10-2 and TRBJ1-1, with no clear D. This CDR3 is 13 amino acids long. Between the trimmed V and J ends, which lost 8 bases and 0 bases, there was a span of 10 bases. Germline V gives CDR1 WSHSY, CDR2 SAAADI. CDR3 sequence (DNA): TGCGCCAGCTCCGAAAATGTGAACACTGAAGCTTTCTTT. This codes for CASSENVNTEAFF.

This clonotype was seen at least ten times. The J gene is TRBJ2-5, the V gene TRBV6-4; D remains ambiguous. Trimming removed 2 bases at V and 2 bases at J, with 21 bases between. The length of the CDR3 is 18 residues. CDR1 and CDR2 from the germline V gene are MRHNA and SNTAGT. The CDR3 reads CASSDLRLEAFLQETQYF. DNA for the CDR3: TGTGCCAGCAGTGACCTTCGTCTCGAGGCATTCCTACAAGAGACCCAGTACTTC.

This clonotype was found many times. The chain is built from TRBV12-3 or TRBV12-4 and TRBJ2-7, with D hard to call. The CDR3 spans 14 residues. Trimming shortened V by 7 bases and J by 1 base, and 14 bases separated the two germline ends. DNA for the CDR3: TGTGCCAGCACTACCTCGACACAATCCTACGAGCAGTACTTC. Amino acids: CASTTSTQSYEQYF.

Ten or more counts support this clonotype. V and J are TRBV2 and TRBJ1-1; D uncertain. CDR1 is SNHLY, CDR2 FYNNEI, per germline. The CDR3 runs 15 residues. V gave up 0 bases and J gave up 1 base, with 9 bases separating them. Here the CDR3 reads CASSEATAPNTEAFF. Written as DNA, the CDR3 is TGTGCCAGCAGTGAAGCAACAGCCCCGAACACTGAAGCTTTCTTT.

This clonotype has at least ten counts. The chain is built from TRBV3-1 and TRBJ1-5, with D uncertain. This CDR3 region has 13 residues. The V end was cut by 0 bases, the J end by 7 bases, with 7 bases between. Germline lookup yields CDR1 LGHDT and CDR2 YNNKEL (reference sequence). As DNA, the CDR3 is TGTGCCAGCAGCCAAGATCGGAGCCAGCCCCAGCATTTT. Amino acids: CASSQDRSQPQHF.

At least ten counts were recorded for this clonotype. The chain employs TRBV27 and TRBJ2-7, with a tentative D call TRBD2 (6 bases). Trimming cost V 2 bases and J 7 bases, with 15 bases left between them. This CDR3 has 14 amino acids. CDR1 and CDR2 from the germline V gene are MNHEY and SMNVEV (reference sequence). In nucleotides, the CDR3 is TGTGCCAGCAGTTTAAGTCGATGGGGGAGGGAGCAGTACTTC. Protein: CASSLSRWGREQYF.

This clonotype has a count of ten or more. The CDR3 DNA reads TGTGCCAGCAAGGAGGTTACTGAAGCTTTCTTT. Its protein product is CASKEVTEAFF. The V call is TRBV6-1, the J call TRBJ1-1, with no clear D. The ends were cut back, 7 bases at V and 5 bases at J, with 8 bases in the middle. The CDR3 extends over 11 amino acids. Per the germline V gene, CDR1 is MNHNS and CDR2 is SASEGT.

The table lists this clonotype with a count of one. This chain uses TRBV7-2 with TRBJ2-7; D might be TRBD1 (5 bases). Germline V gene lookup returns CDR1 SGHTA and CDR2 FQGNSA. The V end lost 2 bases, the J end lost 0 bases, and 11 bases lay between the germline ends. There are 15 residues in the CDR3. CDR3 in amino acids: CASSLWAQGSYEQYF. DNA for the CDR3: TGTGCCAGCAGCTTATGGGCCCAGGGCTCCTACGAGCAGTACTTC.

This clonotype showed up many times. The chain uses TRBV28 and TRBJ1-2, with 8 bases identical to TRBD1. The CDR3 has 16 amino acids. The V gene's germline CDR1 is MDHEN and CDR2 SYDVKM. With 5 bases clipped from V and 8 bases from J, the junction kept 16 bases outside the gene matches. CDR3 region: CASSSPPRTGRSGYTF. In DNA form, the CDR3 reads TGTGCCAGCAGTAGCCCTCCTCGGACAGGGCGGTCCGGCTACACCTTC.

This clonotype was detected ten times or more. The rearrangement links TRBV24-1 to TRBJ2-6, with D perhaps matching TRBD2 (5 bases). V shed 2 bases and J shed 3 bases, with 10 bases lying between them. The CDR3 consists of 16 residues. Germline CDR1 KGHDR, CDR2 SFDVKD. CDR3 residues: CATSDSDFFGANVLTF. CDR3 coding DNA: TGTGCCACCAGTGATTCGGACTTTTTTGGGGCCAACGTCCTGACTTTC.

The chain combines TRBV29-1 with TRBJ1-2; D not resolved. V was trimmed by 3 bases and J by 3 bases, leaving 11 bases between them. Germline assignment: CDR1 SQVTM and CDR2 ANQGSEA. This CDR3 region has 13 residues. The CDR3 sequence is CSVEYRTDYGYTF. The CDR3 coding sequence is TGCAGCGTTGAGTATCGGACGGACTATGGCTACACCTTC. The full variable domain, completed using reference TRBV29-1 and TRBJ1-2, is SAVISQKPSRDICQRGTSLTIQCQVDSQVTMMFWYRQQPGQSLTLIATANQGSEATYESGFVIDKFPISRPNLTFSTLTVSNMSPEDSSIYLCSVEYRTDYGYTFGSGTRLTVV.

This clonotype has a count of ten or more. This chain uses TRBV6-1 with TRBJ1-3; D uncertain. The V and J ends lost 2 bases and 4 bases respectively, with 12 bases between them. CDR3 length equals 15 residues. Germline values: CDR1 MNHNS, CDR2 SASEGT. The CDR3 region is CASSERGDGGNTIYF. The CDR3 DNA reads TGTGCCAGCAGTGAACGAGGTGACGGGGGAAACACCATATATTTT.

This clonotype was detected a few times. CDR3 DNA sequence: TGTGCCAGCAGCCCGCAGACAGGGCTAAGCTCCTATAATTCACCCCTCCACTTT. The encoded protein is CASSPQTGLSSYNSPLHF. The chain is built from TRBV3-1 and TRBJ1-6; 7 bases line up with TRBD1. CDR1 LGHDT and CDR2 YNNKEL come from the germline V gene (reference sequence). Trimming removed 4 bases from V and 0 bases from J; junction bases left unmatched: 9. The CDR3 has 18 residues.

This clonotype came up many times. The chain carries TRBV7-9 and TRBJ1-2; no definite D call. V lost 7 bases and J lost 2, with 11 bases in between. The CDR3 sequence is 13 residues long. Germline values: CDR1 SEHNR, CDR2 FQNEAQ (reference sequence). In DNA form, the CDR3 reads TGTGCCAGCAAAGTGGGCAACAACTATGGCTACACCTTC. It is translated as CASKVGNNYGYTF. The entire variable domain, with the rest obtained from reference TRBV7-9 and TRBJ1-2, is as follows: DTGVSQNPRHKITKRGQNVTFRCDPISEHNRLYWYRQTLGQGPEFLTYFQNEAQLEKSRLLSDRFSAERPKGSFSTLEIQRTEQGDSAMYLCASKVGNNYGYTFGSGTRLTVV.

This clonotype was counted many times. The chain couples TRBV29-1 to TRBJ1-2, with D possibly matching TRBD1 (5 bases). V shed 5 bases and J shed 0 bases, with 10 bases lying between them. The CDR3 extends over 13 amino acids. From germline, CDR1 is SQVTM and CDR2 ANQGSEA. CDR3 amino acids: CSVLGVPNYGYTF. CDR3 coding DNA: TGCAGCGTTTTGGGGGTTCCTAACTATGGCTACACCTTC.

This clonotype appeared many times. V gene TRBV6-1 combines with J gene TRBJ2-6; D not certain. The V gene's germline CDR1 is MNHNS and CDR2 SASEGT. V was trimmed by 3 bases and J by 4 bases, leaving 13 bases between them. This CDR3 is 16 amino acids long. The chain's CDR3 is CASSDSDNSGANVLTF. Written as DNA, the CDR3 is TGTGCCAGCAGTGATTCCGACAACTCGGGGGCCAACGTCCTGACTTTC.

This clonotype was recorded many times. The CDR3 DNA follows: TGTGCCACCAGCAGCACAGGAAGCAATCAGCCCCAGCATTTT. As protein: CATSSTGSNQPQHF. V and J are TRBV15 and TRBJ1-5; D perhaps matches TRBD1 (5 bases). The CDR3 is made up of 14 amino acids. The germline CDR1 and CDR2 sequences are LNHNV and YYDKDF (reference sequence). Trimming took off 3 bases at V and 1 base at J, with 7 bases between the two ends.